These 7 T cell receptor beta chains were sequenced from one sample in a study of identical twins. TCRdb passed the 5' RACE reads through MiXCR, listing each CDR3 protein once. Here the sample spans a few hundred thousand distinct CDR3 sequences, approximately 8.3% being singletons. The same data also went into a second study, on yellow fever vaccine responses in identical twins.

Material for sequencing was CD8+ T cells sorted from blood. Receptors originate from a woman in her late teens or twenties in good health.

This chain links TRBV5-1 with TRBJ2-1; tentatively, D is TRBD2 (5 bases). The CDR3 totals 14 residues. Trimming pared 3 bases from V and 7 bases from J, leaving 14 bases between. The germline V gene has CDR1 SGHRS and CDR2 YFSETQ. Here the CDR3 DNA reads TGCGCCAGCAGCTCCCGGGGTGTGGAGAATGAGCAGTTCTTC. This codes for CASSSRGVENEQFF.

V is TRBV20-1 and J is TRBJ2-7; D call uncertain. V was pared by 0 bases and J by 2 bases, with 8 bases between. Germline V lookup: CDR1 DFQATT, CDR2 SNEGSKA (reference sequence). The CDR3 covers 13 residues. In DNA, the CDR3 is TGCAGTGCTAGAGATCCTACCCCCTACGAGCAGTACTTC. Translating gives CSARDPTPYEQYF.

This clonotype came up many times. J is TRBJ2-1 and V is TRBV7-8; D possibly uses TRBD1 or TRBD2 (5 bases each). The germline V and J ends were trimmed by 1 base and 1 base, with 14 bases remaining between them. This CDR3 has 17 residues. From germline, CDR1 is SGHVS and CDR2 FQNEAQ. CDR3 protein: CASSLGVYGTSYNEQFF. In DNA, the CDR3 is TGTGCCAGCAGCTTAGGGGTATACGGGACGTCCTACAATGAGCAGTTCTTC. The full variable domain, in which reference TRBV7-8 and TRBJ2-1 provide the parts outside the CDR3, is GAGVSQSPRYKVAKRGQDVALRCDPISGHVSLFWYQQALGQGPEFLTYFQNEAQLDKSGLPSDRFFAERPEGSVSTLKIQRTQQEDSAVYLCASSLGVYGTSYNEQFFGPGTRLTVL.

This clonotype was recorded at least ten times. This chain links TRBV11-2 with TRBJ2-7; perhaps D is TRBD1 or TRBD2 (5 bases each). The V end lost 4 bases, the J end lost 5 bases, and 18 bases lay between the germline ends. Looked up from germline, CDR1 is SGHAT and CDR2 is FQNNGV. The CDR3 runs to 15 residues. The CDR3 coding sequence is TGTGCCAGCAGCTGGGAAAGGGACGTGGGCCACGAGCAGTACTTC. Protein: CASSWERDVGHEQYF. The whole variable domain, remainder taken from reference TRBV11-2 and TRBJ2-7, is EAGVAQSPRYKIIEKRQSVAFWCNPISGHATLYWYQQILGQGPKLLIQFQNNGVVDDSQLPKDRFSAERLKGVDSTLKIQPAKLEDSAVYLCASSWERDVGHEQYFGPGTRLTVT.

The chain joins TRBV6-2 or TRBV6-3 to TRBJ2-1; no clear D gene. V was pared by 11 bases and J by 4 bases, with 18 bases between. Germline CDR1 and CDR2: MNHEY and SVGEGT. The CDR3 runs 14 residues. This chain's CDR3 is CAHFLWARYNEQFF. As DNA, the CDR3 is TGTGCCCATTTCTTGTGGGCGAGATACAATGAGCAGTTCTTC.

This clonotype was seen a few times. The chain combines TRBV7-9 with TRBJ1-5; D perhaps matches TRBD1 (6 bases). Germline values: CDR1 SEHNR, CDR2 FQNEAQ (reference sequence). Trimming left V 1 base short and J 0 bases short, with 10 bases between. The CDR3 extends over 16 amino acids. Written as DNA, the CDR3 is TGTGCCAGCAGCTTAGGACAGGCCGATAGCAATCAGCCCCAGCATTTT. It is translated as CASSLGQADSNQPQHF.

The rearrangement uses TRBV12-3 or TRBV12-4 and TRBJ2-2, with a possible D match to TRBD2 (5 bases). CDR3 length: 16 residues. V dropped 7 bases and J dropped 0 bases, with 15 bases sitting between them. CDR3 protein: CASTDPHGANTGELFF. For the CDR3, the DNA is TGTGCCAGCACCGACCCCCACGGGGCGAACACCGGGGAGCTGTTTTTT.